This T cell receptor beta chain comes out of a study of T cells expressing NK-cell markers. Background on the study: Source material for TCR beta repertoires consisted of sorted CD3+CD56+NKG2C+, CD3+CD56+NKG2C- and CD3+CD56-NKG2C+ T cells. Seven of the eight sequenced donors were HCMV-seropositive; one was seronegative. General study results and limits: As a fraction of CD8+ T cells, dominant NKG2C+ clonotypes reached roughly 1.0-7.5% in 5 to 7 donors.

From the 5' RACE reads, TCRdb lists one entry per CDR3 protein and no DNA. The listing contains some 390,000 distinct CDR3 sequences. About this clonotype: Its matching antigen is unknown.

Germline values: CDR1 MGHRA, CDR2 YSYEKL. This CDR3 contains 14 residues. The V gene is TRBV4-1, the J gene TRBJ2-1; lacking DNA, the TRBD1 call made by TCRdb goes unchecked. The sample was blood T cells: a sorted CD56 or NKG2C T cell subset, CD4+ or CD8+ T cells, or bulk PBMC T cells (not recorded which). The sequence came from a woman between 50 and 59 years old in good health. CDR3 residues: CASGGPSSYNEQFF.